The T cell receptor (beta chain) described here comes from a study of blood T cell repertoires in COVID-19. Sequencing used immunoSEQ multiplex PCR; TCRdb keeps in-frame clones, though not all of them. The sample includes approximately 210,000 clones, 82% of them seen just once. There are 15 residues in the CDR3. The V and J ends lost 2 bases and 2 bases, in that order; junction bases with no gene match: 6. Germline CDR1 reads SGHRS; CDR2 reads YFSETQ. J is TRBJ2-5 and V is TRBV5-1, with 7 bases fitting TRBD1. This clonotype was sampled from a woman aged 35 to 49 with acute or convalescent COVID-19. The sequencing sample was made of peripheral blood. The CDR3 is CASSLNPGQQETQYF. The CDR3 DNA reads as TGCGCCAGCAGCTTAAATCCGGGACAGCAAGAGACCCAGTACTTC.